This is a list of T cell receptor beta chains from one sample in a study of T cell responses to AZD1222 COVID-19 vaccine. The protocol was immunoSEQ multiplex PCR, while the TCRdb copy is restricted to in-frame clones and leaves out a portion. The table records more than 95,000 clones, 80% to 90% of them present only once. The sample here was peripheral blood, taken on day 0 of AZD1222 vaccination. These receptor sequences come from an adult in good health. Each CDR3 is given without its conserved first and last residue. A D gene is named only where the DNA matches it firmly.

d_call	v_call	j_call	cdr3_aa
NA	TRBV4-2	TRBJ1-2	ASSQLALNYGYT
NA	TRBV6-2/TRBV6-3	TRBJ1-5	ASSYRDQPQH
NA	TRBV4-2	TRBJ2-5	ASSQERQIQETQY
NA	TRBV18	TRBJ2-4	ASSRGPRGNIQY
NA	TRBV18	TRBJ2-5	ASSPRPDKETQY
NA	TRBV2	TRBJ1-2	ASSELNYGYT
TRBD2	TRBV10-3	TRBJ2-1	AIMASGGYNEQF
NA	TRBV30	TRBJ1-6	AWSGTTNSPLH
NA	TRBV28	TRBJ1-6	ASSSGDSPLH
NA	TRBV27	TRBJ1-3	ASGLDENTIY
TRBD1	TRBV6-5	TRBJ1-1	ASSYAGTGGTEAF
NA	TRBV5-6	TRBJ2-7	ASSSDRPFIKQY
NA	TRBV11-2	TRBJ2-3	ASSLDRTVLSTDTQY
NA	TRBV4-3	TRBJ1-1	ASSQRTDTEAF